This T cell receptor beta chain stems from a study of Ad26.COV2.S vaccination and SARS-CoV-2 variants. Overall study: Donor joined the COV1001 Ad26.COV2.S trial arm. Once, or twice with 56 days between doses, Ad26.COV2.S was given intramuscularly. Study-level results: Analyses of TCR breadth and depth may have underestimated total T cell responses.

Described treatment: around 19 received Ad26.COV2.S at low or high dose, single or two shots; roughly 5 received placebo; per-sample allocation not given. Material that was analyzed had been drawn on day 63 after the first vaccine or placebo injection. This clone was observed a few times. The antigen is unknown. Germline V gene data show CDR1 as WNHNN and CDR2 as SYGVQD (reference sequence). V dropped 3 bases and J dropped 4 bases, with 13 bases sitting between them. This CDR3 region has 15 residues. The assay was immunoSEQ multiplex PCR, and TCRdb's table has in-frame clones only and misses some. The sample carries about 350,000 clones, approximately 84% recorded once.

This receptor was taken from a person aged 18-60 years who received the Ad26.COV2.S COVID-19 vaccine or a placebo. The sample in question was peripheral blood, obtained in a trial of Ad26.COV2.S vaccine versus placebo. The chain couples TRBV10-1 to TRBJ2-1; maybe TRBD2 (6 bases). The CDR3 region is CASSDVASVYNEQFF. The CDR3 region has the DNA TGCGCCAGCAGTGATGTGGCTAGCGTTTACAATGAGCAGTTCTTC.